A single sample gave rise to the 17 T cell receptor beta chains below, sequenced in a study of blood T cell repertoires in COVID-19. The data were produced by immunoSEQ multiplex PCR, yet TCRdb's version contains in-frame clones alone and is incomplete. The sample carries under 350,000 clones, approximately 86% recorded once. The sequenced sample consisted of peripheral blood. The receptors come from a man aged 70 or older with acute or convalescent COVID-19.

V usage is TRBV4-3 and J usage is TRBJ1-4; D gene ambiguous. The V end was cut by 1 base, the J end by 5 bases, with 11 bases between. There are 15 residues in the CDR3. Germline loops: CDR1 LGHNA, CDR2 YSLEER. Here the CDR3 DNA reads TGCGCCAGCAGCCAAGTTTTAGCTTGGAATGAAAAACTGTTTTTT. It yields the protein CASSQVLAWNEKLFF.

The chain recombines TRBV5-1 with TRBJ2-1, with TRBD2 as a possible D gene (5 bases). Germline V gene data show CDR1 as SGHRS and CDR2 as YFSETQ. This CDR3 has 15 amino acids. Trimming stripped 0 bases from V and 0 bases from J, with 7 bases between. The CDR3 nucleotides read TGCGCCAGCAGCTTGGATGGGAGCTCCTACAATGAGCAGTTCTTC. Protein: CASSLDGSSYNEQFF.

This sequence joins TRBV6-5 and TRBJ1-2; possible D gene TRBD1, 5 bases. Germline CDR1 reads MNHEY; CDR2 reads SVGAGI. The CDR3 has 13 residues. The ends were cut back, 5 bases at V and 5 bases at J, with 12 bases in the middle. DNA of the CDR3: TGTGCCAGCAGTAAAAGTGGGGGGTATGGCTACACCTTC. This encodes CASSKSGGYGYTF.

The rearrangement uses TRBV6-5 and TRBJ1-6; D is uncertain. The CDR3 totals 15 residues. V lost 0 bases and J lost 9, with 12 bases in between. Germline loops: CDR1 MNHEY, CDR2 SVGAGI. CDR3 sequence reads: CASSYSTAVPSPLHF. The CDR3, as DNA: TGTGCCAGCAGTTACTCGACCGCGGTTCCTTCACCCCTCCACTTT.

The chain employs TRBV19 and TRBJ2-5, with 7 nucleotides matching TRBD1. V shed 3 bases, J shed 1 base, and the junction held 5 bases outside the gene matches. Germline V gene data show CDR1 as LNHDA and CDR2 as SQIVND (reference sequence). CDR3 length: 15 residues. CDR3 nucleotides: TGTGCCAGTAGTATCCTCACAGGGGCCCAAGAGACCCAGTACTTC. Residues: CASSILTGAQETQYF.

This clone appeared once. The V call is TRBV27, the J call TRBJ2-1; the D gene is possibly TRBD1 (7 bases). The CDR3 totals 12 residues. The germline V and J ends were trimmed by 8 bases and 5 bases, with 10 bases remaining between them. Germline-derived CDR1 and CDR2 are MNHEY and SMNVEV (reference sequence). The DNA of the CDR3 is TGTGCCAGCGGCGGGACAGACAATGAGCAGTTCTTC. Translation gives CASGGTDNEQFF.

The chain employs TRBV7-9 and TRBJ1-5; D not resolved. Trimming cost V 1 base and J 2 bases, with 15 bases left between them. This CDR3 has 17 amino acids. Germline lookup yields CDR1 SEHNR and CDR2 FQNEAQ (reference sequence). CDR3: CASSLGGTDLRNQPQHF. As DNA, the CDR3 is TGTGCCAGCAGCTTAGGTGGCACCGATTTGCGCAATCAGCCCCAGCATTTT.

This chain uses TRBV7-9 with TRBJ1-2; D unclear. V was pared by 6 bases and J by 8 bases, with 16 bases between. Germline V gives CDR1 SEHNR, CDR2 FQNEAQ (reference sequence). The CDR3 contains 13 residues. Here the CDR3 reads CASSYTGRTGYTF. The CDR3 nucleotides read TGTGCCAGCAGTTACACTGGGAGGACCGGCTACACCTTC.

This chain connects TRBV18 to TRBJ1-5; TRBD1 matches 9 bases. The length of the CDR3 is 15 residues. CDR1 and CDR2 (germline): KGHSH, LQKENI. The V and J ends lost 3 bases and 6 bases, in that order; junction bases with no gene match: 6. The chain's CDR3 is CASSPSRTGAQPQHF. The CDR3 DNA follows: TGTGCCAGCTCACCGTCCCGGACAGGGGCTCAGCCCCAGCATTTT.

This chain connects TRBV6-5 to TRBJ1-1, with D maybe TRBD1 (6 bases). Trimming stripped 6 bases from V and 1 base from J, with 9 bases between. The CDR3 has 13 amino acids. CDR1 is MNHEY and CDR2 is SVGAGI in the germline V gene. Here the CDR3 reads CASSGTRNTEAFF. The CDR3 DNA sequence: TGTGCCAGCAGCGGGACAAGGAACACTGAAGCTTTCTTT.

This chain connects TRBV6-4 to TRBJ1-2, with D possibly TRBD1 on 6 matching bases. V was shortened by 0 bases and J by 8 bases, with 13 bases between the two germline ends. CDR1 and CDR2 from the germline V gene are MRHNA and SNTAGT. There are 14 residues in the CDR3. CDR3 sequence reads: CASSDSTTGRGYTF. CDR3 sequence (DNA): TGTGCCAGCAGTGACTCGACGACAGGTCGCGGCTACACCTTC.

This rearrangement joins TRBV9 to TRBJ1-1, with D possibly TRBD1 on 6 matching bases. V was pared by 3 bases and J by 0 bases, with 9 bases between. This CDR3 comprises 14 residues. Germline CDR1 is SGDLS and CDR2 is YYNGEE. DNA for the CDR3: TGTGCCAGCAGCGGAGGACAGATGAACACTGAAGCTTTCTTT. Its protein product is CASSGGQMNTEAFF.

Comment on this clone: The identical CDR3 is also encoded by other nucleotide sequences in the sample. The chain is built from TRBV28 and TRBJ2-7, with D unclear. Per the germline V gene, CDR1 is MDHEN and CDR2 is SYDVKM. The CDR3 is 12 amino acids. The V end was cut by 1 base, the J end by 3 bases, with 4 bases between. The CDR3 reads CASSLSGYEQYF. The CDR3 nucleotides read TGTGCCAGCAGTTTATCGGGCTACGAGCAGTACTTC.

The chain recombines TRBV28 with TRBJ1-1; 7 bases match TRBD1. The germline V gene encodes CDR1 MDHEN and CDR2 SYDVKM. This CDR3 comprises 15 residues. The V segment lost 8 bases and the J segment 1 base; nucleotides outside the gene matches: 10. The DNA for the CDR3 is TGTGCCAGCCACCAATACAGGGGCGGGAACACTGAAGCTTTCTTT. This codes for CASHQYRGGNTEAFF.

The chain uses TRBV5-4 and TRBJ2-2; tentative D call: TRBD1 (8 bases). The CDR3 runs 16 residues. Germline V gene sequence: CDR1 SGHNT, CDR2 YYREEE (reference sequence). Deletions cut 3 bases from V and 4 bases from J, with 16 bases between. Here the CDR3 DNA reads TGTGCCAGCAGCTATGACAGGGGAGGGGGCACCGGGGAGCTGTTTTTT. It yields the protein CASSYDRGGGTGELFF.

The J gene is TRBJ2-4, the V gene TRBV11-2; no firm D call. V lost 1 base, J lost 0 bases, and 7 bases lay in between. This CDR3 contains 15 residues. Germline values: CDR1 SGHAT, CDR2 FQNNGV. CDR3 coding DNA: TGTGCCAGCAGCTTAGTGTCTATAGCCAAAAACATTCAGTACTTC. This codes for CASSLVSIAKNIQYF.

The chain couples TRBV29-1 to TRBJ2-5; D is unresolved. The CDR3 extends over 11 amino acids. CDR1 and CDR2 from the germline V gene are SQVTM and ANQGSEA. V lost 5 bases to trimming and J lost 3 bases, with 7 bases between them. In nucleotides, the CDR3 is TGCAGCGTTAACAGTAAAGAGACCCAGTACTTC. Translation: CSVNSKETQYF.